These 5 T cell receptor beta chains were sequenced from one sample in a study of shared T cell receptors in the human thymus. Sequencing was performed with immunoSEQ multiplex PCR; in TCRdb, only in-frame clones are kept and a portion is missing. The table records some 720,000 clones, roughly 90% of them present only once. The sample also formed part of further work on human thymus T cells.

Specimen: thymocytes. All receptors come from a boy under three years old with a congenital heart defect.

The chain employs TRBV28 and TRBJ2-1; 8 bases are a match to TRBD1. Per germline, CDR1 MDHEN and CDR2 SYDVKM. Germline trimming cut 3 bases from V and 8 bases from J; bases unmatched to any gene: 3. The CDR3 sequence is 13 residues long. CDR3: CASSLDRDHEQFF. CDR3 DNA: TGTGCCAGCAGTTTGGACAGGGATCATGAGCAGTTCTTC.

This rearrangement joins TRBV4-3 to TRBJ2-7; 7 nucleotides agree with TRBD2. Germline CDR1 reads LGHNA; CDR2 reads YSLEER. The V gene end was trimmed by 0 bases and the J gene end by 2 bases; junction bases not matched to a gene: 7. CDR3 size: 16 residues. As DNA, the CDR3 is TGCGCCAGCAGCCAAGATCGTGGCCTAGCGGCCTACGAGCAGTACTTC. It yields the protein CASSQDRGLAAYEQYF.

The CDR3 coding sequence is TGTGCCAGCAGGCCCTGGGACAGTCACTCCTACGAGCAGTACTTC. Its translation is CASRPWDSHSYEQYF. The chain links TRBV6-1 to TRBJ2-7; 7 bases are a match to TRBD1. From germline, CDR1 is MNHNS and CDR2 SASEGT. V shed 6 bases, J shed 0 bases, and the junction held 8 bases outside the gene matches. The CDR3 covers 15 residues.

V and J are TRBV19 and TRBJ2-2, with D perhaps TRBD1 (6 bases). The CDR3 contains 14 residues. Per germline, CDR1 LNHDA and CDR2 SQIVND (reference sequence). The V end lost 3 bases, the J end lost 4 bases, and 9 bases lay between the germline ends. CDR3 region: CASSIEGGTGELFF. The DNA for the CDR3 is TGTGCCAGTAGTATTGAAGGGGGCACCGGGGAGCTGTTTTTT.

Here the CDR3 DNA reads TGCGCCAGCAGCATAGACAGGGTAACCCCTGAAGCTTTCTTT. As protein: CASSIDRVTPEAFF. The chain recombines TRBV5-1 with TRBJ1-1; 7 nucleotides align to TRBD1. The CDR3 runs 14 residues. The ends lost 4 bases at V and 6 bases at J; junction bases unmatched: 9. Germline V gives CDR1 SGHRS, CDR2 YFSETQ. The variable domain in full, completed from reference TRBV5-1 and TRBJ1-1, reads KAGVTQTPRYLIKTRGQQVTLSCSPISGHRSVSWYQQTPGQGLQFLFEYFSETQRNKGNFPGRFSGRQFSNSRSEMNVSTLELGDSALYLCASSIDRVTPEAFFGQGTRLTVV.